The clone carrying this T cell receptor (beta chain) was seen more than once but under ten times. The entry originates in a study of blood T cells in healthy people across ages. Next came a second PCR, run for about 6 to 11 cycles, which used a sample-barcoded 5' primer along with a J-beta primer mix. Each cDNA molecule, via a template-switch adaptor with 12 random nucleotides, was tagged. TCRdb re-derived calls from the 5' RACE reads in MiXCR, one entry per CDR3 protein. Here the sample spans 700,000 to 850,000 distinct CDR3 sequences, under 40% being singletons. The V and J ends lost 4 bases and 6 bases, in that order; junction bases with no gene match: 5. The CDR3 covers 14 residues. Germline-derived CDR1 and CDR2 are LGHDT and YNNKEL (reference sequence). The authors drew ten milliliters of peripheral blood from each donor. Samples each yielded at least 6 micrograms of total RNA.

The chain links TRBV3-1 to TRBJ2-4; 8 bases match TRBD2. The sequencing sample was made of blood. This clonotype was sampled from a man in his late teens or twenties in good health. As DNA, the CDR3 is TGTGCCAGCAGCCCCGGGGGGGCTTCAAACATTCAGTACTTC. Translated, it gives CASSPGGASNIQYF.